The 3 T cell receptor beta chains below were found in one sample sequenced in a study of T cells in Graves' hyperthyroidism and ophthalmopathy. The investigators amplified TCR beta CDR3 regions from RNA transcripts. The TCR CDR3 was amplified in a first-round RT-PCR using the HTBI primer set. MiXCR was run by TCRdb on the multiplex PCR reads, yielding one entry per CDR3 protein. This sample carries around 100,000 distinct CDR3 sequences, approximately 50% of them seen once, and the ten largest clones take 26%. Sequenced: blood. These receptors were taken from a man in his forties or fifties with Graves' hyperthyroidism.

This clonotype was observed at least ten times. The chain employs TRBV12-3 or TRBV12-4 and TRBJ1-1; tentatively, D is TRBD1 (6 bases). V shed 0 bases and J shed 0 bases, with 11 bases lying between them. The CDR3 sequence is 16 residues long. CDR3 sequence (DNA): TGTGCCAGCAGTTTAGCGGACAGACCGCTGAACACTGAAGCTTTCTTT. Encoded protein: CASSLADRPLNTEAFF.

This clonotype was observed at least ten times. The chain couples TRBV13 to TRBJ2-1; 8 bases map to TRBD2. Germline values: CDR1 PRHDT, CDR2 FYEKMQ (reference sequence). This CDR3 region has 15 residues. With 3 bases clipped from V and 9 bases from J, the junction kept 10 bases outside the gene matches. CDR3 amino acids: CASSLGTRSHSEQFF. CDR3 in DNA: TGTGCCAGCAGCTTGGGGACTAGATCTCACAGTGAGCAGTTCTTC.

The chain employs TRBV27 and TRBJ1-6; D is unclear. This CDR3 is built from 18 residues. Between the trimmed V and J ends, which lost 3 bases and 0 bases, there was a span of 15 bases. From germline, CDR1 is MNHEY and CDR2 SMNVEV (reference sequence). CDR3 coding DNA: TGTGCCAGCAGTTTTAGGGTCGCAGCTAGCTCCTATAATTCACCCCTCCACTTT. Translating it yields CASSFRVAASSYNSPLHF.